The present T cell receptor (beta chain) was sequenced within a study of blood T cells in healthy people across ages. Background on the study: About one barcoded beta molecule per two T cells was the capture yield of template switching.

The CDR3 length is 13 residues. Germline V gives CDR1 SGHTA, CDR2 FQGNSA. V was trimmed by 2 bases and J by 2 bases, leaving 7 bases between them. This clonotype appeared a few times. Sample donors were healthy Caucasian individuals that came from Russia, aged roughly 6 to 90. A sample-barcoded 5' primer and a J-beta primer mix were used in a second PCR of roughly 7 to 11 cycles. TCRdb independently ran MiXCR on the 5' RACE reads; one entry per CDR3 protein. The sample carries roughly 1,800,000 distinct CDR3 sequences, around half recorded once. The gene calls are TRBV7-2 and TRBJ2-7; D not certain. This receptor was identified in a woman between 35 and 50 years old in good health. The material sequenced was blood. CDR3 nucleotides: TGTGCCAGCAGCTTACAGTTAACCTACGAGCAGTACTTC. It translates to CASSLQLTYEQYF.